These 32 T cell receptor beta chains originate from one sample sequenced in a study of T cells in Graves' hyperthyroidism and ophthalmopathy. What was amplified from RNA transcripts were TCR beta CDR3 regions. The TCR CDR3 was amplified in a first-round RT-PCR using the HTBI primer set. TCRdb used MiXCR to reprocess the multiplex PCR reads, holding one entry per CDR3 protein. The sample holds approximately 380,000 distinct CDR3 sequences, around 20% seen once. Sequenced material: blood. Receptors were obtained from a man aged 18 to 30 with Graves' ophthalmopathy.

This clonotype was seen a handful of times. The chain combines TRBV6-1 with TRBJ1-5; weak D call: TRBD1 (5 bases). The CDR3 contains 13 residues. Germline loops: CDR1 MNHNS, CDR2 SASEGT. Trimming removed 11 bases from V and 1 base from J, with 12 bases in between. In DNA form, the CDR3 reads TGTGCCGTGGCCCGGGGGAGCAATCAGCCCCAGCATTTT. Amino acid sequence: CAVARGSNQPQHF.

This clonotype came up a few times. The V and J genes are TRBV27 and TRBJ2-2; unclear D gene. The CDR3 consists of 14 residues. The germline V and J ends were trimmed by 3 bases and 7 bases, with 12 bases remaining between them. Germline V CDR1 and CDR2: MNHEY, SMNVEV (reference sequence). As DNA, the CDR3 is TGTGCCAGCAGTTTCCCTGGAAGCTACGGGGAGCTGTTTTTT. As protein: CASSFPGSYGELFF.

The chain carries TRBV10-3 and TRBJ1-5; no definite D call. V was clipped by 3 bases and J by 6 bases, with 12 bases between them. This CDR3 has 14 amino acids. Looked up from germline, CDR1 is ENHRY and CDR2 is SYGVKD. CDR3: CAISDGRLTQPQHF. The CDR3 region has the DNA TGTGCCATCAGTGACGGCAGGTTAACTCAGCCCCAGCATTTT.

The chain joins TRBV5-5 to TRBJ1-2; a possible D gene is TRBD1 (6 bases). V was pared by 4 bases and J by 5 bases, with 15 bases between. The CDR3 sequence is 14 residues long. Germline V gives CDR1 SGHKS, CDR2 YYEKEE (reference sequence). For the CDR3, the DNA is TGTGCCAGCAGCCTGGCTGGCAGGGGATATGGCTACACCTTC. Protein: CASSLAGRGYGYTF.

This clonotype was seen at least ten times. The V and J genes are TRBV7-8 and TRBJ2-5, with D tentatively TRBD2 (6 bases). V lost 5 bases and J 11 bases, leaving 21 bases between the germline ends. Germline assignment: CDR1 SGHVS and CDR2 FQNEAQ. The length of the CDR3 is 14 residues. The CDR3 coding sequence is TGTGCCAGCAGCGACGGGTGGAGGGAAATAAGTCAGTACTTC. Residues: CASSDGWREISQYF. Together with reference TRBV7-8 and TRBJ2-5, the CDR3 gives the full variable domain: GAGVSQSPRYKVAKRGQDVALRCDPISGHVSLFWYQQALGQGPEFLTYFQNEAQLDKSGLPSDRFFAERPEGSVSTLKIQRTQQEDSAVYLCASSDGWREISQYFGPGTRLLVL.

The chain is built from TRBV6-1 and TRBJ1-5; 9 bases line up with TRBD1. The CDR3 runs to 15 residues. V lost 5 bases, J lost 4 bases, and 6 bases stayed unmatched. Per germline, CDR1 MNHNS and CDR2 SASEGT. In nucleotides, the CDR3 is TGTGCCAGCAGTTTCCGGGACAGGGATAATCAGCCCCAGCATTTT. It translates to CASSFRDRDNQPQHF.

J is TRBJ2-3 and V is TRBV27; TRBD1 matches 7 bases. Germline V lookup: CDR1 MNHEY, CDR2 SMNVEV (reference sequence). The CDR3 spans 14 residues. J was trimmed by 2 bases and V by 8 bases; bases with no gene match: 7. CDR3 region: CASGGQFSTDTQYF. The DNA for the CDR3 is TGTGCCAGCGGGGGACAGTTTTCCACAGATACGCAGTATTTT.

The V gene is TRBV15, the J gene TRBJ1-5; no clear D. Germline assignment: CDR1 LNHNV and CDR2 YYDKDF (reference sequence). This CDR3 region has 14 residues. V was cut by 5 bases and J by 8 bases, with 16 bases left in between. The DNA of the CDR3 is TGTGCCACCAGCTCCAGCCCCATCGCAGAGCCCCAGCATTTT. It translates to CATSSSPIAEPQHF. The full variable domain, rest sourced from reference TRBV15 and TRBJ1-5, is DAMVIQNPRYQVTQFGKPVTLSCSQTLNHNVMYWYQQKSSQAPKLLFHYYDKDFNNEADTPDNFQSRRPNTSFCFLDIRSPGLGDTAMYLCATSSSPIAEPQHFGDGTRLSIL.

Concerning this clonotype itself: Possible read error: a much larger clone is one base away. The rearrangement joins TRBV7-9 to TRBJ2-7; 12 nucleotides align to TRBD2. CDR1 is SEHNR, CDR2 FQNEAQ, per germline (reference sequence). The CDR3 runs 16 residues. Unmatched junction bases numbered 9, after V lost 6 bases and J lost 3 bases. The CDR3 loop reads CASSRDSSGGDYEQYF. Written as DNA, the CDR3 is TGTGCCAGCAGTCGGGACTCTAGCGGGGGGGACTACGAGCAGTACTTC.

This clonotype was seen only a few times. This chain joins TRBV9 and TRBJ2-1; 7 bases agree with TRBD2. CDR3 length: 15 residues. Germline V lookup: CDR1 SGDLS, CDR2 YYNGEE. V trimming: 4 bases; J trimming: 9 bases; junction bases outside the gene matches: 13. In nucleotides, the CDR3 is TGTGCCAGCAGCCCTGAGGTACTACCGGGGGGTGAGCAGTTCTTC. Its translation: CASSPEVLPGGEQFF.

This clonotype was seen at least ten times. The V call is TRBV9, the J call TRBJ1-5; D remains unclear. V shed 4 bases and J shed 5 bases, with 13 bases lying between them. The CDR3 runs to 14 residues. Germline assignment: CDR1 SGDLS and CDR2 YYNGEE. The CDR3 loop reads CASSPSGSYQPQHF. As DNA, the CDR3 is TGTGCCAGCAGCCCTAGTGGATCTTATCAGCCCCAGCATTTT. The full variable domain, in which reference TRBV9 and TRBJ1-5 provide the parts outside the CDR3, is DSGVTQTPKHLITATGQRVTLRCSPRSGDLSVYWYQQSLDQGLQFLIQYYNGEERAKGNILERFSAQQFPDLHSELNLSSLELGDSALYFCASSPSGSYQPQHFGDGTRLSIL.

In this sample, this clonotype turned up many times. The rearrangement links TRBV7-3 to TRBJ2-1; D is uncertain. Trimming stripped 5 bases from V and 4 bases from J, with 9 bases between. The germline V gene encodes CDR1 SGHTA and CDR2 FQGTGA. The CDR3 totals 13 residues. CDR3 nucleotides: TGTGCCAGCAGCACCAACAGATACAATGAGCAGTTCTTC. Protein: CASSTNRYNEQFF.

Ten or more counts support this clonotype. The rearrangement joins TRBV12-3 or TRBV12-4 to TRBJ2-7; 7 bases agree with TRBD2. V lost 5 bases to trimming and J lost 1 base; unmatched junction nucleotides: 5. This CDR3 is built from 14 residues. CDR3 nucleotides: TGTGCCAGCAGTCTCGGACTAGGATCCTACGAGCAGTACTTC. Translating it yields CASSLGLGSYEQYF.

The chain has TRBV10-3 and TRBJ2-6, with D perhaps TRBD2 (5 bases). The CDR3 runs to 17 residues. V was clipped by 2 bases and J by 4 bases, with 15 bases between them. Germline V gene sequence: CDR1 ENHRY, CDR2 SYGVKD. The CDR3 nucleotides read TGTGCCATCAGTGAGCCCCACGGCCAGCGGGGGGCCAACGTCCTGACTTTC. Amino acid sequence: CAISEPHGQRGANVLTF.

This clonotype was observed a few times. The chain recombines TRBV7-9 with TRBJ2-1, with TRBD2 identical over 11 bases. The V gene end was trimmed by 3 bases and the J gene end by 7 bases; junction bases not matched to a gene: 11. The CDR3 is 17 amino acids. Germline lookup yields CDR1 SEHNR and CDR2 FQNEAQ (reference sequence). The DNA for the CDR3 is TGTGCCAGCAGCTTCAGCATTCTAGCGGGGGGTGGGAATGAGCAGTTCTTC. Protein product: CASSFSILAGGGNEQFF.

This clonotype was counted at least ten times. The gene calls are TRBV12-3 or TRBV12-4 and TRBJ1-1; D uncertain. This CDR3 has 12 residues. Trimming removed 8 bases from V and 1 base from J, with 8 bases in between. CDR3 DNA sequence: TGTGCCAGCGTCCTTGGGAACACTGAAGCTTTCTTT. Translation: CASVLGNTEAFF.

This clonotype turned up a few times. The CDR3 loop reads CASSPIGGSTGELFF. CDR3 DNA sequence: TGTGCCAGCAGTCCCATCGGGGGAAGCACCGGGGAGCTGTTTTTT. The chain employs TRBV27 and TRBJ2-2; weak D call: TRBD2 (6 bases). The CDR3 is 15 residues long. Germline CDR1 MNHEY, CDR2 SMNVEV (reference sequence). The V gene lost 5 bases and the J gene lost 4 bases, with 14 bases spanning the gap.

Ten or more counts support this clonotype. The chain is built from TRBV13 and TRBJ2-5; 8 nucleotides line up with TRBD2. CDR1 and CDR2 (germline): PRHDT, FYEKMQ (reference sequence). The CDR3 contains 14 residues. The V gene end was trimmed by 6 bases and the J gene end by 4 bases; junction bases not matched to a gene: 7. This CDR3 reads CASRSAGVGETQYF. CDR3 nucleotide sequence: TGTGCCAGCAGATCAGCGGGGGTCGGAGAGACCCAGTACTTC.

Many counts were recorded for this clonotype. The chain couples TRBV7-3 to TRBJ2-1; 9 bases map to TRBD2. J gave up 4 bases and V 4 bases, and 14 bases lay outside the gene matches. The CDR3 covers 18 residues. Germline V gene data show CDR1 as SGHTA and CDR2 as FQGTGA. The CDR3 loop is CASSSPGGAGGRYNEQFF. The CDR3 DNA follows: TGTGCCAGCAGCTCTCCCGGAGGGGCGGGGGGGCGTTACAATGAGCAGTTCTTC.

This clonotype came up many times. This chain links TRBV29-1 with TRBJ1-1; TRBD1 agrees at 10 bases. Per germline, CDR1 SQVTM and CDR2 ANQGSEA. The junction had 8 bases not matched to a gene; V was cut back by 7 bases and J by 6 bases. CDR3 size: 13 residues. CDR3 DNA sequence: TGCAGCGCCGGGACAGGGGTAATCGCTGAAGCTTTCTTT. Protein sequence: CSAGTGVIAEAFF.

This clonotype came up many times. The J gene is TRBJ2-5, the V gene TRBV28, with TRBD2 matching over 16 bases. Germline values: CDR1 MDHEN, CDR2 SYDVKM. J lost 2 bases, V lost 8 bases, and 14 bases had no gene match. The length of the CDR3 is 19 residues. This CDR3 reads CASEFGGLAGGPRQETQYF. Written as DNA, the CDR3 is TGTGCCAGCGAATTTGGGGGACTAGCGGGGGGGCCGAGGCAAGAGACCCAGTACTTC. Supplemented by reference TRBV28 and TRBJ2-5, the full variable domain reads DVKVTQSSRYLVKRTGEKVFLECVQDMDHENMFWYRQDPGLGLRLIYFSYDVKMKEKGDIPEGYSVSREKKERFSLILESASTNQTSMYLCASEFGGLAGGPRQETQYFGPGTRLLVL.

In this sample, this clonotype turned up a few times. The V call is TRBV10-3, the J call TRBJ2-5; D remains ambiguous. CDR1 and CDR2 (germline): ENHRY, SYGVKD. Between the trimmed V and J ends, which lost 0 bases and 4 bases, there was a span of 3 bases. The CDR3 extends over 12 amino acids. For the CDR3, the DNA is TGTGCCATCAGTGAGTCGACAGAGACCCAGTACTTC. It codes for CAISESTETQYF.

This clonotype came up many times. The CDR3 region is CSAIRGPGGGYTF. The CDR3 DNA reads as TGCAGTGCAATCAGGGGGCCTGGCGGTGGCTACACCTTC. The chain recombines TRBV20-1 with TRBJ1-2; 8 bases align to TRBD1. This CDR3 comprises 13 residues. V was clipped by 6 bases and J by 7 bases; unmatched bases: 10. CDR1 is DFQATT, CDR2 SNEGSKA, per germline (reference sequence).

The V and J genes are TRBV24-1 and TRBJ2-3; maybe TRBD1 (6 bases). V was clipped by 4 bases and J by 2 bases, with 12 bases between them. The CDR3 loop spans 15 amino acids. Germline V gene sequence: CDR1 KGHDR, CDR2 SFDVKD. CDR3 DNA: TGTGCCACCAGTGACCCTACAGGGCCCACAGATACGCAGTATTTT. Translated, it gives CATSDPTGPTDTQYF.

This clonotype has at least ten counts. This sequence joins TRBV12-3 or TRBV12-4 and TRBJ1-6; no clear D gene. V was shortened by 6 bases and J by 6 bases, with 12 bases between the two germline ends. The CDR3 totals 14 residues. CDR3 nucleotide sequence: TGTGCCAGCAGCCCGTGGACGGGTAATTCACCCCTCCACTTT. Translating it yields CASSPWTGNSPLHF.

V is TRBV5-4 and J is TRBJ1-6, with D tentatively TRBD1 (5 bases). Looked up from germline, CDR1 is SGHNT and CDR2 is YYREEE (reference sequence). The CDR3 has 14 residues. V lost 4 bases and J lost 8, with 13 bases in between. The CDR3 DNA reads as TGTGCCAGCAGCGTGTGGGGGGTGGATTCACCCCTCCACTTT. Its translation: CASSVWGVDSPLHF.

This clonotype was recorded many times. The chain employs TRBV6-1 and TRBJ1-2, with a possible D match to TRBD1 (5 bases). CDR3 length: 15 amino acids. Trimming pared 3 bases from V and 0 bases from J, leaving 11 bases between. Germline CDR1 is MNHNS and CDR2 is SASEGT. CDR3 bases: TGTGCCAGCAGTGACACGACAGATGCTAACTATGGCTACACCTTC. Translated: CASSDTTDANYGYTF.

This clonotype occurred a few times. At one of its ends the junction is not consistent with the germline gene, which may arise from a read error. The chain's CDR3 is CASSFTGKGEIQYF. The CDR3 coding sequence is TGTGCCAGCAGCTTCACAGGGAAAGGAGAGATCCAGTACTTC. The chain couples TRBV7-3 to TRBJ2-5; perhaps TRBD1 as D (6 bases). This CDR3 region has 14 residues. In germline, CDR1 is SGHTA, CDR2 FQGTGA.

In its sample, this clonotype was seen many times. The J gene is TRBJ1-2, the V gene TRBV20-1; D unresolved. Trimming left V 3 bases short and J 5 bases short, with 16 bases between. This CDR3 is 14 amino acids long. CDR1 DFQATT and CDR2 SNEGSKA come from the germline V gene (reference sequence). CDR3 residues: CSARKQRTNYGYTF. The CDR3 DNA reads TGCAGTGCTAGGAAACAGCGTACCAATTATGGCTACACCTTC.

The V call is TRBV6-1, the J call TRBJ2-2; 7 nucleotides agree with TRBD1. From germline, CDR1 is MNHNS and CDR2 SASEGT. CDR3 length equals 17 residues. With 3 bases clipped from V and 5 bases from J, the junction kept 12 bases outside the gene matches. CDR3 region: CASSELRTGRRTGELFF. CDR3 bases: TGTGCCAGCAGTGAGCTCCGGACAGGTCGAAGGACCGGGGAGCTGTTTTTT.

This clonotype showed up many times. The chain uses TRBV7-9 and TRBJ1-4; the D gene is possibly TRBD1 (5 bases). Looked up from germline, CDR1 is SEHNR and CDR2 is FQNEAQ (reference sequence). The V end lost 4 bases, the J end lost 6 bases, and 15 bases lay between the germline ends. The CDR3 is made up of 15 amino acids. The CDR3 protein is CASSSGGQGYEKLFF. For the CDR3, the DNA is TGTGCCAGCAGCTCCGGAGGGCAGGGTTATGAAAAACTGTTTTTT.

This clonotype showed up many times. The CDR3 spells CATSETASTDTQYF. The CDR3 nucleotides are TGTGCCACCAGTGAAACAGCTAGCACAGATACGCAGTATTTT. The rearrangement joins TRBV24-1 to TRBJ2-3; D ambiguous. The CDR3 has 14 amino acids. The germline V gene encodes CDR1 KGHDR and CDR2 SFDVKD. Deletions cut 4 bases from V and 0 bases from J, with 7 bases between.